A selection of T cell receptor beta chains follows, all from one sample in a study of T-cell reconstitution after alpha-beta-depleted transplantation in children. From the PCR reads, TCRdb called clonotypes with MiXCR, one entry per CDR3 protein. The table lists under 250,000 distinct CDR3 sequences, about 15% of them singletons. The starting material was PBMCs, mostly from graft donor cells, obtained 360 days after TCRalphabeta/CD19-depleted stem cell transplant. The receptors derive from a male patient between 2 and 9 years old who had a stem cell transplant for acute lymphoblastic leukemia, so the T cells may come from the graft donor. The CDR3 runs from the conserved cysteine through the conserved F or W. A D gene is named only where the DNA matches it firmly. A clone size is listed for some rows: how often the clone was seen (once, few, many), or a class if it is expanded.

J gene: TRBJ1-4
clone size: -
V gene: TRBV7-8
D gene: -
CDR3 DNA: TGTGCCAGCAGCTTAGTAGGGCGGCCAACTAATGAAAAACTGTTTTTT
CDR3 protein: CASSLVGRPTNEKLFF

J gene: TRBJ1-3
clone size: few
V gene: TRBV7-2
D gene: -
CDR3 DNA: TGTGCCAGCAGCACTAACCCGGGATCCTCTGGAAACACCATATATTTT
CDR3 protein: CASSTNPGSSGNTIYF

J gene: TRBJ1-5
clone size: -
V gene: TRBV20-1
D gene: -
CDR3 DNA: TGCAGTGCTAGAGACGGTAACAGGGTCACTAATGAGCCCCAGCATTTT
CDR3 protein: CSARDGNRVTNEPQHF

J gene: TRBJ1-2
clone size: few
V gene: TRBV5-1
D gene: TRBD1
CDR3 DNA: TGCGCCAGCACGAGGACAGGGGATACTTCTAACTATGGCTACACCTTC
CDR3 protein: CASTRTGDTSNYGYTF

J gene: TRBJ2-7
clone size: few
V gene: TRBV10-3
D gene: -
CDR3 DNA: TGTGCCATCAGTGGGCCGGGCCCGGCCGGGGAGCAGTACTTC
CDR3 protein: CAISGPGPAGEQYF

J gene: TRBJ2-3
clone size: few
V gene: TRBV11-2
D gene: -
CDR3 DNA: TGTGCCAGCAGCTCTAGTTGGGACGGTAGCACAGATACGCAGTATTTT
CDR3 protein: CASSSSWDGSTDTQYF

J gene: TRBJ2-7
clone size: -
V gene: TRBV7-2
D gene: TRBD1
CDR3 DNA: TGTGCCAGCAGCTTATCCGGGACAGGGGGCATCTACGAGCAGTACTTC
CDR3 protein: CASSLSGTGGIYEQYF

J gene: TRBJ2-7
clone size: few
V gene: TRBV6-2/TRBV6-3
D gene: -
CDR3 DNA: TGTGCCAGCAGTACGGTGTACGAGCAGTACTTC
CDR3 protein: CASSTVYEQYF

J gene: TRBJ2-5
clone size: -
V gene: TRBV6-2/TRBV6-3
D gene: -
CDR3 DNA: TGTGCCAGCAGTTCCCGCGGCACTCAAGAGACCCAGTACTTC
CDR3 protein: CASSSRGTQETQYF

J gene: TRBJ1-2
clone size: -
V gene: TRBV12-3/TRBV12-4
D gene: -
CDR3 DNA: TGTGCCAGCAGTCCGATAGCGGTCCAGGGTGGCTATGGCTACACCTTC
CDR3 protein: CASSPIAVQGGYGYTF

J gene: TRBJ2-7
clone size: -
V gene: TRBV20-1
D gene: -
CDR3 DNA: TGCAGTGCTAGTCTGGGACTGAACTACGAGCAGTACTTC
CDR3 protein: CSASLGLNYEQYF

J gene: TRBJ2-1
clone size: -
V gene: TRBV11-2
D gene: -
CDR3 DNA: TGTGCCAGCAGCAGACTCACGCATTACAATGAGCAGTTCTTC
CDR3 protein: CASSRLTHYNEQFF

J gene: TRBJ2-1
clone size: -
V gene: TRBV20-1
D gene: TRBD1
CDR3 DNA: TGCAGTGCTAGGGACAGGGCCGAGTTCTTC
CDR3 protein: CSARDRAEFF

J gene: TRBJ1-2
clone size: few
V gene: TRBV6-5
D gene: TRBD1
CDR3 DNA: TGTGCCAGCAGTAACAGGGGAGGCGGCTACACCTTC
CDR3 protein: CASSNRGGGYTF

J gene: TRBJ2-1
clone size: -
V gene: TRBV4-3
D gene: -
CDR3 DNA: TGCGCCAGCAGCCGAGAAACGGGGCCACCGAGGTACAATGAGCAGTTCTTC
CDR3 protein: CASSRETGPPRYNEQFF

J gene: TRBJ2-4
clone size: few
V gene: TRBV7-2
D gene: -
CDR3 DNA: TGTGCCAGCAGCCTTGACGGAGCCAAAAACATTCAGTACTTC
CDR3 protein: CASSLDGAKNIQYF

J gene: TRBJ2-7
clone size: -
V gene: TRBV24-1
D gene: TRBD1
CDR3 DNA: TGTGCCACCAGCGACTCAGGGGGCAGCTACGAGCAGTACTTC
CDR3 protein: CATSDSGGSYEQYF

J gene: TRBJ2-2
clone size: few
V gene: TRBV4-3
D gene: -
CDR3 DNA: TGCGCCAGCAGCCAAGATTCAGGGGACCTCACCGGGGAGCTGTTTTTT
CDR3 protein: CASSQDSGDLTGELFF

J gene: TRBJ2-3
clone size: many
V gene: TRBV27
D gene: -
CDR3 DNA: TGTGCCAGCCGTAGCACAGATACGCAGTATTTT
CDR3 protein: CASRSTDTQYF

J gene: TRBJ2-1
clone size: few
V gene: TRBV27
D gene: -
CDR3 DNA: TGTGCCAGCACAGGACAGTACAATGAGCAGTTCTTC
CDR3 protein: CASTGQYNEQFF

J gene: TRBJ1-2
clone size: few
V gene: TRBV12-3/TRBV12-4
D gene: -
CDR3 DNA: TGTGCCAGCAGTATAACCGGGTTGGGAGGCTACACCTTC
CDR3 protein: CASSITGLGGYTF

J gene: TRBJ1-5
clone size: few
V gene: TRBV3-1
D gene: TRBD1
CDR3 DNA: TGTGCCAGCAGCCAGGGACAGGGGGCCTCTGACATCAATCAGCCCCAGCATTTT
CDR3 protein: CASSQGQGASDINQPQHF

J gene: TRBJ2-1
clone size: few
V gene: TRBV27
D gene: TRBD2
CDR3 DNA: TGTGCCAGCAGTTTATCCTGGACTAGCCCCACCCAGGAGCAGTTCTTC
CDR3 protein: CASSLSWTSPTQEQFF

J gene: TRBJ2-5
clone size: -
V gene: TRBV2
D gene: -
CDR3 DNA: TGTGCCAGCAGCCGCCGGGGACTCCAAGAGACCCAGTACTTC
CDR3 protein: CASSRRGLQETQYF

J gene: TRBJ2-1
clone size: -
V gene: TRBV6-4
D gene: TRBD1
CDR3 DNA: TGTGCCCCCAGACAGGGACGACGGGAGCAGTTCTTC
CDR3 protein: CAPRQGRREQFF

J gene: TRBJ2-1
clone size: few
V gene: TRBV20-1
D gene: -
CDR3 DNA: TGCAGTGCTAGAGGCACGACTGATTGGAATGAGCAGTTCTTC
CDR3 protein: CSARGTTDWNEQFF

J gene: TRBJ1-1
clone size: few
V gene: TRBV6-5
D gene: -
CDR3 DNA: TGTGCCAGCAGTACGGGGGCGCCCGGCACTGAAGCTTTCTTT
CDR3 protein: CASSTGAPGTEAFF

J gene: TRBJ2-1
clone size: few
V gene: TRBV5-4
D gene: TRBD2
CDR3 DNA: TGTGCCAGCAGCCTCGGGACTAGCGGGGGGTTCAACAATGAGCAGTTCTTC
CDR3 protein: CASSLGTSGGFNNEQFF

J gene: TRBJ1-4
clone size: -
V gene: TRBV28
D gene: -
CDR3 DNA: TGTGCCAGCAGCCTAAGGCCCCCCCCTGCACAAGCAACTAATGAAAAACTGTTTTTT
CDR3 protein: CASSLRPPPAQATNEKLFF

J gene: TRBJ2-2
clone size: -
V gene: TRBV10-3
D gene: TRBD1
CDR3 DNA: TGTGCCATCAGTGAGTCTGGGGGACAGGGCAACACCGGGGAGCTGTTTTTT
CDR3 protein: CAISESGGQGNTGELFF

J gene: TRBJ2-2
clone size: -
V gene: TRBV2
D gene: TRBD1
CDR3 DNA: TGTGCCAGCAGCAGGACAGGGGCAGGAACCGGGGAGCTGTTTTTT
CDR3 protein: CASSRTGAGTGELFF

J gene: TRBJ2-1
clone size: many
V gene: TRBV7-2
D gene: -
CDR3 DNA: TGTGCCAGCAGCCCCGGACTCAGCCGTCCCTACAATGAGCAGTTCTTC
CDR3 protein: CASSPGLSRPYNEQFF

J gene: TRBJ2-7
clone size: many
V gene: TRBV20-1
D gene: -
CDR3 DNA: TGCAGTGCTGACGGGACTCTCTCCTACGAGCAGTACTTC
CDR3 protein: CSADGTLSYEQYF

J gene: TRBJ2-2
clone size: few
V gene: TRBV18
D gene: -
CDR3 DNA: TGTGCCAGCTCACCGACCTCAGGGTCCGCGACCGGGGAGCTGTTTTTT
CDR3 protein: CASSPTSGSATGELFF

J gene: TRBJ1-1
clone size: many
V gene: TRBV12-3/TRBV12-4
D gene: -
CDR3 DNA: TGTGCCAGCAGGGGTCCAGACATGAACACTGAAGCTTTCTTT
CDR3 protein: CASRGPDMNTEAFF

J gene: TRBJ2-3
clone size: -
V gene: TRBV18
D gene: -
CDR3 DNA: TGTGCCAGCTCACCACTCAGCGGGCCTGGCACAGATACGCAGTATTTT
CDR3 protein: CASSPLSGPGTDTQYF

J gene: TRBJ2-7
clone size: few
V gene: TRBV6-1
D gene: -
CDR3 DNA: TGTGCCAGCAGACAACTAGAGGGGGTGGTGCCCTACGAGCAGTACTTC
CDR3 protein: CASRQLEGVVPYEQYF

J gene: TRBJ2-6
clone size: -
V gene: TRBV27
D gene: -
CDR3 DNA: TGTGCCAGCAGTTCTCCGGGACACTTCTCTGGGGCCAACGTCCTGACTTTC
CDR3 protein: CASSSPGHFSGANVLTF

J gene: TRBJ1-4
clone size: few
V gene: TRBV20-1
D gene: -
CDR3 DNA: TGCAGTGCTAGAGCAGGGAGTACTAATGAAAAACTGTTTTTT
CDR3 protein: CSARAGSTNEKLFF

J gene: TRBJ2-1
clone size: few
V gene: TRBV10-3
D gene: TRBD1
CDR3 DNA: TGTGCCGCCGGGACAGGGGGATACAATGAGCAGTTCTTC
CDR3 protein: CAAGTGGYNEQFF

J gene: TRBJ2-1
clone size: few
V gene: TRBV2
D gene: -
CDR3 DNA: TGTGCCAGCAGTGAAACCCAGGGATACAATGAGCAGTTCTTC
CDR3 protein: CASSETQGYNEQFF

J gene: TRBJ1-1
clone size: few
V gene: TRBV7-9
D gene: -
CDR3 DNA: TGTGCCAGCGTTTCTAGGGGGGGGACTGAAGCTTTCTTT
CDR3 protein: CASVSRGGTEAFF

J gene: TRBJ2-5
clone size: -
V gene: TRBV29-1
D gene: -
CDR3 DNA: TGCAGCGCCTGGCCAGGAGACAGGAGGTTCCAAGAGACCCAGTACTTC
CDR3 protein: CSAWPGDRRFQETQYF

J gene: TRBJ2-7
clone size: -
V gene: TRBV4-2
D gene: TRBD2
CDR3 DNA: TGTGCCATGGGCTACGGGACTAATAACTACGAGCAGTACTTC
CDR3 protein: CAMGYGTNNYEQYF

J gene: TRBJ2-7
clone size: few
V gene: TRBV5-1
D gene: -
CDR3 DNA: TGCGCCAGCAGCCTCACGGACGGCTACGAGCAGTACTTC
CDR3 protein: CASSLTDGYEQYF

J gene: TRBJ2-5
clone size: -
V gene: TRBV30
D gene: -
CDR3 DNA: TGTGCCTGGAGTGTATTTAGGGTAATTGGAGACCCCCAAGAGACCCAGTACTTC
CDR3 protein: CAWSVFRVIGDPQETQYF

J gene: TRBJ2-1
clone size: few
V gene: TRBV6-1
D gene: -
CDR3 DNA: TGTGCCAGCAGCCCCAAAGCACCCGGGACTCTCTTTGGCCATGAGCAGTTCTTC
CDR3 protein: CASSPKAPGTLFGHEQFF

J gene: TRBJ2-1
clone size: -
V gene: TRBV12-3/TRBV12-4
D gene: -
CDR3 DNA: TGTGCCAGCAGTTTAGCCCCTCCGGGAGTCGCATACAATGAGCAGTTCTTC
CDR3 protein: CASSLAPPGVAYNEQFF

J gene: TRBJ2-7
clone size: -
V gene: TRBV12-3/TRBV12-4
D gene: -
CDR3 DNA: TGTGCCAGCGGAACCTCCTACGAGCGGTACTTC
CDR3 protein: CASGTSYERYF

J gene: TRBJ2-1
clone size: -
V gene: TRBV11-2
D gene: -
CDR3 DNA: TGTGCCAGCAGCCCTGGGCGAGGGGTTTTCTCCTACAATGAGCAGTTCTTC
CDR3 protein: CASSPGRGVFSYNEQFF

J gene: TRBJ2-1
clone size: many
V gene: TRBV10-3
D gene: -
CDR3 DNA: TGTGCCATCAGTGGTCCCAATGAGCAGTTCTTC
CDR3 protein: CAISGPNEQFF

J gene: TRBJ2-1
clone size: few
V gene: TRBV18
D gene: TRBD1
CDR3 DNA: TGTGCCAGCTCACCGGGACAGATCGATGAGCAGTTCTTC
CDR3 protein: CASSPGQIDEQFF

J gene: TRBJ1-5
clone size: once
V gene: TRBV2
D gene: -
CDR3 DNA: TGTGCCAGCAGTGCCCCTCCCCCTGGGCAGCCCCAGCATTTT
CDR3 protein: CASSAPPPGQPQHF